Listed below are T cell receptor beta chains from one sample, sequenced in a study of blood T cell repertoires in COVID-19. The assay was immunoSEQ multiplex PCR, and TCRdb's table has in-frame clones only and misses some. The sample consists of about 300,000 clones, approximately 83% of them appearing once. Specimen: peripheral blood. The source of these receptors is a woman between 45 and 65 years old who had recovered from COVID-19. Both conserved end residues are part of each CDR3. A D gene is named only where the DNA matches it firmly. For some rows the clone size is stated as once, few or many, or as a class when expanded; others skip it.

j_call	clone_size	d_call	v_call	cdr3_nt	cdr3_aa
TRBJ1-2	NA	NA	TRBV4-1	TGCGCCAGCAGCCAAGAGAACAGGGTCTATGGCTACACCTTC	CASSQENRVYGYTF
TRBJ1-1	NA	TRBD1	TRBV18	TGTGCCAGCTCACCACCGGGACAGGGGAACACTGAAGCTTTCTTT	CASSPPGQGNTEAFF
TRBJ2-7	NA	TRBD1	TRBV5-4	TGTGCCAGCAGCTTGAGTCCGGGACAGGGCATCCACGAGCAGTACTTC	CASSLSPGQGIHEQYF
TRBJ2-1	NA	NA	TRBV29-1	TGCAGCGTCAGTCGCTATGAGCAGTTCTTC	CSVSRYEQFF
TRBJ1-2	NA	NA	TRBV6-1	TGTGCCAGCAGTGAAGCCCAGGTGGTCTACACCTTC	CASSEAQVVYTF
TRBJ1-1	NA	TRBD1	TRBV19	TGTGCCAGTAGTATACGGGCAGGGCGGGACAGGGCCACTGAAGCTTTCTTT	CASSIRAGRDRATEAFF
TRBJ1-1	NA	TRBD1	TRBV18	TGTGCCAGCTCACCAGCGACAGGGGGTAACACTGAAGCTTTCTTT	CASSPATGGNTEAFF
TRBJ1-1	once	NA	TRBV9	TGTGCCAGCAGTCCGCAAATACAGGTAATCGGGGGGAACACTGAAGCTTTCTTT	CASSPQIQVIGGNTEAFF
TRBJ2-2	NA	NA	TRBV27	TGTGCCAGCAGACACGACAGGCAAACCGGGGAGCTGTTTTTT	CASRHDRQTGELFF
TRBJ2-1	NA	TRBD1	TRBV27	TGTGCCAGCAGTCGGACAGGTCCCTACAATGAGCAGTTCTTC	CASSRTGPYNEQFF
TRBJ1-5	NA	TRBD1	TRBV6-1	TGTGCCAGCAGTGAAGCGATCAAAGGGGGGACAGGGGGCTTCAATCAGCCCCAGCATTTT	CASSEAIKGGTGGFNQPQHF
TRBJ2-7	NA	TRBD2	TRBV7-8	TGTGCCAGCAGCTTAGGTGGCGGGAGGGGCTACGAGCAGTACTTC	CASSLGGGRGYEQYF
TRBJ2-1	NA	TRBD2	TRBV7-3	TGTGCCAGCAGCGCTAGCGGGAGGGTGAACAATGAGCAGTTCTTC	CASSASGRVNNEQFF
TRBJ2-2	NA	TRBD1	TRBV7-9	TGTGCCAGCAGCAAGCGACAGGGTGTCACCGGGGAGCTGTTTTTT	CASSKRQGVTGELFF
TRBJ1-2	NA	TRBD1	TRBV7-2	TGTGCCAGCAGCTGGACAGGGGGGGGCTATGGCTACACCTTC	CASSWTGGGYGYTF
TRBJ1-5	few	NA	TRBV28	TGTGCCAGCAGTTTCGCAGGGATTGATCAGCCCCAGCATTTT	CASSFAGIDQPQHF
TRBJ1-3	NA	TRBD1	TRBV9	TGTGCCAGCAGCAAGTCCGGGACAGTCAACACCATATATTTT	CASSKSGTVNTIYF
TRBJ2-1	many	TRBD2	TRBV19	TGTGCCACCAGCCGGGAGGCTAGCGGGAGGTACAATGAGCAGTTCTTC	CATSREASGRYNEQFF
TRBJ2-1	once	NA	TRBV9	TGTGCCAGCGGAGACAGCTCCTACAATGAGCAGTTCTTC	CASGDSSYNEQFF
TRBJ1-4	NA	TRBD1	TRBV27	TGTGCCAGCAGTTCCGGACAGGATGAAAAACTGTTTTTT	CASSSGQDEKLFF
TRBJ1-2	NA	TRBD1	TRBV7-8	TGTGCCAGCAGCTTAGGAATAGGGGGCCCATATGGCTACACCTTC	CASSLGIGGPYGYTF
TRBJ1-1	NA	NA	TRBV7-2	TGTGCCAGCAGCTTATCAGGGAACACTGAAGCTTTCTTT	CASSLSGNTEAFF
TRBJ1-5	few	NA	TRBV6-5	TGTGCCAGCAGCCCCGGGATGGGCGGGTATCAGCCCCAGCATTTT	CASSPGMGGYQPQHF
TRBJ1-5	NA	NA	TRBV7-2	TGTGCCAGCAGCCAGAGTACAGCCAATCAGCCCCAGCATTTT	CASSQSTANQPQHF
TRBJ1-2	NA	TRBD1	TRBV27	TGTGCCAGCAGTAGCCGACAGGGTTCTAGCTACACCTTC	CASSSRQGSSYTF
TRBJ2-1	NA	TRBD2	TRBV5-4	TGTGCCAGCAGCTTGGAGCGGGATGCCTACAATGAGCAGTTCTTC	CASSLERDAYNEQFF
TRBJ1-6	NA	NA	TRBV19	TGTGCCAGTATGGGGCGGGGGGCCCCGTCTTCACCCCTCCACTTT	CASMGRGAPSSPLHF
TRBJ2-2	NA	NA	TRBV2	TGTGCCAGCAGTGAAGTTCCCCAGTTGGGGGAGCTGTTTTTT	CASSEVPQLGELFF
TRBJ1-4	NA	NA	TRBV7-9	TGTGCCAGCAGCTCGAACGGGCGACAGGAATCTAATGAAAAACTGTTTTTT	CASSSNGRQESNEKLFF
TRBJ2-7	once	TRBD1	TRBV10-3	TGTGCCATCAGTGAACCAGGGGGACCCTCCTACGAGCAGTACTTC	CAISEPGGPSYEQYF
TRBJ2-7	NA	TRBD2	TRBV5-1	TGCGCCAGCAGCCAACTTGGGACTAGCGGGGGCCCGGGCCACGAGCAGTACTTC	CASSQLGTSGGPGHEQYF
TRBJ2-2	NA	NA	TRBV5-4	TGTGCCAGCAACCTACACGGGGGCACCGGGGAGCTGTTTTTT	CASNLHGGTGELFF
TRBJ2-2	NA	NA	TRBV29-1	TGCAGCGTTGGAGGCTTACCCGCGAACACCGGGGAGCTGTTTTTT	CSVGGLPANTGELFF
TRBJ2-6	NA	TRBD1	TRBV3-1/TRBV3-2	TGTGCCAGCAGCCCAGACCCCCAGGGGGCGGCTGGGGCCAACGTCCTGACTTTC	CASSPDPQGAAGANVLTF
TRBJ2-1	NA	TRBD1	TRBV5-4	TGTGCCAGCAGCGGGGGTCTTAGGACAGGGACGAATGAGCAGTTCTTC	CASSGGLRTGTNEQFF
TRBJ1-1	once	NA	TRBV27	TGTGCCAGCAGTTCCCACACGACAGAAGGGTACACTGAAGCTTTCTTT	CASSSHTTEGYTEAFF
TRBJ2-3	NA	NA	TRBV21-1	TGTGCCAGCAGCAAAGTCTGCGGGTTAACAGATACGCAGTATTTT	CASSKVCGLTDTQYF
TRBJ2-5	NA	TRBD2	TRBV19	TGTGCCAGTAGTGGACTAGCGGGCGAGACCCAGTACTTC	CASSGLAGETQYF
TRBJ1-1	NA	NA	TRBV27	TGTGCCAGCAGTTTTACAGTGAACACTGAAGCTTTCTTT	CASSFTVNTEAFF
TRBJ2-1	NA	NA	TRBV19	TGTGCCAGTAGCCCGATTGGCGGTGAGCAGTTCTTC	CASSPIGGEQFF
TRBJ2-4	NA	NA	TRBV2	TGTGCCAGCAGTCGACAGCCCTTAGGAAACATTCAGTACTTC	CASSRQPLGNIQYF
TRBJ2-7	few	NA	TRBV19	TGTGCCAGTAGTAGACAGGAGTCCTACGAGCAGTACTTC	CASSRQESYEQYF
TRBJ2-7	NA	TRBD1	TRBV6-5	TGTGCCAGCAGGTCCTCCGGGACAGGAGCCTACGAGCAGTACTTC	CASRSSGTGAYEQYF
TRBJ2-5	NA	NA	TRBV19	TGTGCCAGTAGTCCTTATTCTGGGCAGCTTCAAGAGACCCAGTACTTC	CASSPYSGQLQETQYF
TRBJ2-3	NA	TRBD2	TRBV9	TGTGCCAGCAGCGTAGAGGCTAGCGGGTGGGATACGCAGTATTTT	CASSVEASGWDTQYF
TRBJ2-1	once	NA	TRBV29-1	TGCAGCGTGCAGGACAGAGACAATGAGCAGTTCTTC	CSVQDRDNEQFF
TRBJ1-6	NA	TRBD1	TRBV28	TGTGCCAGCAGTTTATTGGGACAGGGACAGGGGGCCCTCCACTTT	CASSLLGQGQGALHF
TRBJ2-7	NA	NA	TRBV11-2	TGTGCCAGCAGCCCCTCTCTCTACGAGCAGTACTTC	CASSPSLYEQYF
TRBJ2-1	NA	NA	TRBV7-9	TGTGCCAGCAGCCCAACCGCGCCGTACAATGAGCAGTTCTTC	CASSPTAPYNEQFF
TRBJ2-1	NA	TRBD2	TRBV5-1	TGCGCCAGCAGCGCGGGGGGGGCCTACAATGAGCAGTTCTTC	CASSAGGAYNEQFF
TRBJ2-2	once	NA	TRBV4-3	TGCGCCAGCAGCCAAGAAGCAGGACTCGGGCCCGGGGAGCTGTTTTTT	CASSQEAGLGPGELFF
TRBJ2-2	NA	NA	TRBV28	TGTGCCACCTCAGTTGGGGCAGGGACCGGGGAGCTGTTTTTT	CATSVGAGTGELFF
TRBJ1-5	NA	TRBD1	TRBV27	TGTGCCAGCAGTTTGGGAACAGGGGGCAATCAGCCCCAGCATTTT	CASSLGTGGNQPQHF
TRBJ2-7	NA	TRBD1	TRBV7-9	TGTGCCAGCAGCCTAGGACAGGTGCCCTACGAGCAGTACTTC	CASSLGQVPYEQYF
TRBJ2-1	NA	TRBD1	TRBV24-1	TGTGCCACCAGTGGAAGAGGGACAGGGGGCGCGGGTTACAATGAGCAGTTCTTC	CATSGRGTGGAGYNEQFF
TRBJ1-5	NA	NA	TRBV19	TGTGCCAGTAGCGCCGGACACACCGACCATAGCAATCAGCCCCAGCATTTT	CASSAGHTDHSNQPQHF
TRBJ1-4	NA	NA	TRBV9	TGTGCCAGCAGCGACAGGCCAAGGGATGGAGAAAAACTGTTTTTT	CASSDRPRDGEKLFF
TRBJ1-1	NA	NA	TRBV6-5	TGTGCCAAACAGCCTCCGTCCGGGAGGACTGAAGCTTTCTTT	CAKQPPSGRTEAFF
TRBJ1-6	NA	NA	TRBV30	TGTGCCTGGGAGCCCTCCGGGGTTTATTCACCCCTCCACTTT	CAWEPSGVYSPLHF